A selection of T cell receptor beta chains follows, all from one sample in a study of blood T cell repertoires in COVID-19. Using immunoSEQ multiplex PCR, the repertoire was profiled, and TCRdb retains in-frame clones only, with some absent. Of approximately 180,000 clones in the sample, roughly 89% are singletons; the top ten hold about an eighth. What was sequenced was peripheral blood. The receptors were sampled from a woman between 65 and 79 years old with COVID-19, enrolled during active disease. Both conserved end residues are part of each CDR3. A D gene is named only where the DNA matches it firmly. Clone size is stated in some rows and not others, as once, few, many or a class when expanded.

abundance	d_gene	v_gene	j_gene	CDR3aa	CDR3nt
once	TRBD1	TRBV28	TRBJ2-5	CASSFQTGGVETQYF	TGTGCCAGCAGTTTCCAAACAGGGGGCGTTGAGACCCAGTACTTC
.	.	TRBV6-5	TRBJ2-6	CASRLPTGANVLTF	TGTGCCAGCAGACTACCTACTGGGGCCAACGTCCTGACTTTC
.	TRBD2	TRBV3-1/TRBV3-2	TRBJ2-5	CASSALAGGETQYF	TGTGCCAGCAGCGCACTAGCGGGAGGAGAGACCCAGTACTTC
.	TRBD2	TRBV5-6	TRBJ2-7	CASSFLSGRAEEQYF	TGTGCCAGCAGCTTCCTTAGCGGGAGGGCCGAGGAGCAGTACTTC
.	.	TRBV28	TRBJ2-3	CASSWTGRADTQYF	TGTGCCAGCAGTTGGACAGGGAGGGCAGATACGCAGTATTTT
.	.	TRBV10-3	TRBJ1-2	CAISHSPNYGYTF	TGTGCCATCAGTCACAGCCCTAACTATGGCTACACCTTC
.	.	TRBV19	TRBJ1-6	CASGLQIYNSPLHF	TGTGCCAGTGGCCTCCAAATATATAATTCACCCCTCCACTTT
.	.	TRBV4-2	TRBJ1-2	CASSQDNGQAYGYTF	TGTGCCAGCAGCCAGGACAATGGGCAGGCCTATGGCTACACCTTC
.	.	TRBV7-6	TRBJ2-7	CASSLVQAQGEQYF	TGTGCCAGCAGCTTAGTGCAGGCTCAGGGCGAGCAGTACTTC
.	.	TRBV7-3	TRBJ1-2	CASSPGPWGGYTF	TGTGCCAGCAGCCCAGGGCCCTGGGGTGGCTACACCTTC
.	TRBD1	TRBV10-3	TRBJ2-7	CAITPGQPYEQYF	TGTGCCATCACCCCGGGACAGCCCTACGAGCAGTACTTC